What follows are 27 T cell receptor beta chains derived from one specimen sequenced in a study of T cells after posttransplantation cyclophosphamide. Only in-frame clones appear in the TCRdb table, and some are missing; sequencing was by immunoSEQ multiplex PCR. There are 30,000 to 50,000 clones in the sample, none observed a single time. Sequencing used PBMCs. The source is a woman aged 50 to 60 in good health and a related stem cell transplant donor.

Ten or more counts support this clone. The chain joins TRBV7-8 to TRBJ2-6; D is undetermined. CDR3 size: 18 residues. CDR1 and CDR2 from the germline V gene are SGHVS and FQNEAQ. V was clipped by 3 bases and J by 0 bases, with 15 bases between them. The CDR3 coding sequence is TGTGCCAGCAGCTTCCCTCGAGTCTTAAGCTCTGGGGCCAACGTCCTGACTTTC. It translates to CASSFPRVLSSGANVLTF.

The table lists this clone with many counts. The gene calls are TRBV5-4 and TRBJ1-2, with TRBD1 identical over 9 bases. Trimming at V came to 6 bases and at J to 4 bases, leaving 7 bases not matched to a gene. Germline CDR1 SGHNT, CDR2 YYREEE (reference sequence). The CDR3 spans 14 residues. CDR3 sequence reads: CASTVTGGGYGYTF. As DNA, the CDR3 is TGTGCCAGCACCGTAACAGGGGGCGGCTATGGCTACACCTTC.

This clone was seen ten or more times. The chain couples TRBV9 to TRBJ1-3; tentative D call: TRBD1 (6 bases). The CDR3 consists of 16 residues. Germline lookup yields CDR1 SGDLS and CDR2 YYNGEE. V was pared by 0 bases and J by 3 bases, with 13 bases between. In DNA, the CDR3 is TGTGCCAGCAGCGTAGCCACAGGGTGGAATGGAAACACCATATATTTT. Protein: CASSVATGWNGNTIYF. The full variable domain, rest sourced from reference TRBV9 and TRBJ1-3, is DSGVTQTPKHLITATGQRVTLRCSPRSGDLSVYWYQQSLDQGLQFLIQYYNGEERAKGNILERFSAQQFPDLHSELNLSSLELGDSALYFCASSVATGWNGNTIYFGEGSWLTVV.

Ten or more counts support this clone. The V gene is TRBV18, the J gene TRBJ2-7; TRBD1 is a possible D gene (6 bases). Germline CDR1 reads KGHSH; CDR2 reads LQKENI. Trimming shortened V by 2 bases and J by 2 bases, and 7 bases separated the two germline ends. This CDR3 is 13 amino acids long. The DNA of the CDR3 is TGTGCCAGCTCACCAGGGACACCCTACGAGCAGTACTTC. This encodes CASSPGTPYEQYF.

There are many counts of this clone. The chain uses TRBV4-3 and TRBJ2-3, with D possibly matching TRBD2 (5 bases). Germline V CDR1 and CDR2: LGHNA, YSLEER. This CDR3 has 15 amino acids. V dropped 4 bases and J dropped 0 bases, with 11 bases sitting between them. DNA of the CDR3: TGCGCCAGCAGCCGCCTGGGGAGTAGCACAGATACGCAGTATTTT. It specifies CASSRLGSSTDTQYF.

This clone was seen many times. The V and J genes are TRBV14 and TRBJ1-2, with 8 bases aligning to TRBD1. CDR1 is SGHDN and CDR2 is FVKESK in the germline V gene. There are 14 residues in the CDR3. V was clipped by 4 bases and J by 4 bases; unmatched bases: 5. The CDR3 bases are TGTGCCAGCAGCCCCCCGGGACAGGTCTATGGCTACACCTTC. Encoded protein: CASSPPGQVYGYTF.

V gene TRBV9 combines with J gene TRBJ1-2, with no clear D. Germline-derived CDR1 and CDR2 are SGDLS and YYNGEE. V lost 1 base and J lost 1, with 8 bases in between. The CDR3 consists of 14 residues. The CDR3, as DNA: TGTGCCAGCAGCGTACTTCCCGGTAACTATGGCTACACCTTC. It translates to CASSVLPGNYGYTF.

This clone has a count of ten or more. The chain employs TRBV7-9 and TRBJ2-7; unclear D gene. CDR3 length: 14 residues. Per germline, CDR1 SEHNR and CDR2 FQNEAQ (reference sequence). The ends were cut back, 4 bases at V and 5 bases at J, with 15 bases in the middle. This chain's CDR3 is CASSSWAKAHEQYF. In DNA, the CDR3 is TGTGCCAGCAGCTCCTGGGCCAAGGCCCACGAGCAGTACTTC.

This clone was counted at least ten times. The chain has TRBV19 and TRBJ2-1; 8 positions agree with TRBD2. This CDR3 is built from 18 residues. The germline V gene encodes CDR1 LNHDA and CDR2 SQIVND (reference sequence). Trimming cost V 3 bases and J 5 bases; bases outside gene matches: 15. In nucleotides, the CDR3 is TGTGCCAGTAGTATTGATACCCCGGCGGGGGGTATAGACAATGAGCAGTTCTTC. It codes for CASSIDTPAGGIDNEQFF.

Ten or more counts support this clone. The genes are TRBV6-1 and TRBJ2-1; 8 bases agree with TRBD1. The CDR3 length is 14 residues. Looked up from germline, CDR1 is MNHNS and CDR2 is SASEGT. With 7 bases clipped from V and 2 bases from J, the junction kept 4 bases outside the gene matches. CDR3 residues: CASILQGAYNEQFF. CDR3 bases: TGTGCCAGCATCCTACAGGGGGCCTACAATGAGCAGTTCTTC.

This clone was observed many times. This chain connects TRBV28 to TRBJ2-3; D call uncertain. The CDR3 is 13 residues long. Deletions cut 3 bases from V and 7 bases from J, with 11 bases between. The germline V gene has CDR1 MDHEN and CDR2 SYDVKM. The CDR3 sequence is CASSFSSSHTQYF. DNA of the CDR3: TGTGCCAGCAGTTTTTCCTCCTCCCATACGCAGTATTTT.

This clone was seen repeatedly, ten times or more. The CDR3 nucleotides are TGTGCCACCAGGGGCTTGCCAAACACTGAAGCTTTCTTT. Its protein is CATRGLPNTEAFF. The chain combines TRBV10-3 with TRBJ1-1, with D possibly being TRBD1 (6 bases). The CDR3 is 13 residues long. The germline gives CDR1 ENHRY, CDR2 SYGVKD. The germline V and J ends were trimmed by 10 bases and 2 bases, with 14 bases remaining between them.

This clone was observed a few times. The genes are TRBV7-2 and TRBJ2-3, with 11 bases aligning to TRBD2. This CDR3 region has 16 residues. V shed 2 bases and J 3 bases; nucleotides not matched to a gene: 4. Germline CDR1 SGHTA, CDR2 FQGNSA. CDR3 bases: TGTGCCAGCAGCTTACAGACTAGCGGGGTTACAGATACGCAGTATTTT. Translating gives CASSLQTSGVTDTQYF.

This clone has a count of ten or more. The V and J genes are TRBV11-3 and TRBJ1-6; the D gene is possibly TRBD1 (5 bases). The V gene's germline CDR1 is SGHNT and CDR2 YENEEA. Trimming removed 2 bases from V and 6 bases from J, with 11 bases in between. The CDR3 is 15 residues long. CDR3 DNA sequence: TGTGCCAGCAGCTTATCCCCAGGGCTTAATTCACCCCTCCACTTT. Its translation is CASSLSPGLNSPLHF.

This clone was observed at least ten times. CDR3 DNA: TGTGCCATCAGTGAGTCGACAGGCCCCTACGAGCAGTACTTC. Its translation is CAISESTGPYEQYF. The genes are TRBV10-3 and TRBJ2-7; tentative D call: TRBD1 (6 bases). The CDR3 extends over 14 amino acids. Germline CDR1 is ENHRY and CDR2 is SYGVKD. V was cut by 0 bases and J by 2 bases, with 8 bases left in between.

This clone was seen repeatedly, ten times or more. This rearrangement joins TRBV28 to TRBJ1-5; 8 nucleotides line up with TRBD1. Germline V gene lookup returns CDR1 MDHEN and CDR2 SYDVKM. The V and J ends lost 7 bases and 6 bases, in that order; junction bases with no gene match: 5. The CDR3 has 13 residues. CDR3 in DNA: TGTGCCAGCACCACAGGGGGAGGTCAGCCCCAGCATTTT. Encoded protein: CASTTGGGQPQHF. Full variable domain (remainder filled in from reference TRBV28 and TRBJ1-5): DVKVTQSSRYLVKRTGEKVFLECVQDMDHENMFWYRQDPGLGLRLIYFSYDVKMKEKGDIPEGYSVSREKKERFSLILESASTNQTSMYLCASTTGGGQPQHFGDGTRLSIL.

This clone was recorded at least ten times. This chain connects TRBV5-1 to TRBJ1-2, with D unresolved. Trimming removed 4 bases at V and 10 bases at J, with 14 bases between. Germline CDR1 and CDR2: SGHRS and YFSETQ. The CDR3 has 12 amino acids. The CDR3 spells CASSRWASDYTF. The CDR3 nucleotides read TGCGCCAGCAGCCGTTGGGCTAGCGACTACACCTTC.

This clone was seen repeatedly, ten times or more. This sequence joins TRBV5-5 and TRBJ1-5, with D possibly TRBD1 on 5 matching bases. The CDR3 has 15 residues. Germline CDR1 and CDR2: SGHKS and YYEKEE (reference sequence). V was cut by 4 bases and J by 1 base, with 12 bases left in between. CDR3 sequence: CASSAQGRSNQPQHF. The DNA of the CDR3 is TGTGCCAGCAGCGCTCAGGGCCGGAGCAATCAGCCCCAGCATTTT.

This clone has a count of ten or more. The chain links TRBV28 to TRBJ1-4; TRBD1 agrees at 8 bases. V shed 4 bases and J 8 bases; nucleotides not matched to a gene: 9. CDR3 length equals 15 residues. Germline CDR1 is MDHEN and CDR2 is SYDVKM. The chain's CDR3 is CASSSEATGEEKLFF. As DNA, the CDR3 is TGTGCCAGCAGTTCAGAGGCGACAGGGGAAGAAAAACTGTTTTTT. Complete variable domain (other parts from reference TRBV28 and TRBJ1-4): DVKVTQSSRYLVKRTGEKVFLECVQDMDHENMFWYRQDPGLGLRLIYFSYDVKMKEKGDIPEGYSVSREKKERFSLILESASTNQTSMYLCASSSEATGEEKLFFGSGTQLSVL.

This clone was counted many times. V is TRBV2 and J is TRBJ2-4, with D tentatively TRBD1 (5 bases). Germline V gene lookup returns CDR1 SNHLY and CDR2 FYNNEI. V shed 1 base and J shed 1 base, with 5 bases lying between them. The CDR3 is 14 amino acids. CDR3 sequence: CASSEDRAKNIQYF. Written as DNA, the CDR3 is TGTGCCAGCAGTGAAGACAGGGCCAAAAACATTCAGTACTTC.

There are many counts of this clone. The V call is TRBV28, the J call TRBJ2-7; 7 bases map to TRBD1. This CDR3 is built from 13 residues. The V gene end was trimmed by 5 bases and the J gene end by 7 bases; junction bases not matched to a gene: 8. Germline CDR1 MDHEN, CDR2 SYDVKM. The CDR3 DNA is TGTGCCAGCAGTCCAAACAGGGGCTGGGAGCAGTACTTC. This encodes CASSPNRGWEQYF.

The table lists this clone with many counts. The chain recombines TRBV7-3 with TRBJ2-5; TRBD2 agrees at 7 bases. The germline gives CDR1 SGHTA, CDR2 FQGTGA. Trimming cost V 5 bases and J 7 bases; bases outside gene matches: 4. The CDR3 sequence is 12 residues long. Here the CDR3 DNA reads TGTGCCAGCAGCGGGGGGGGAGGGACCCAGTACTTC. Encoded protein: CASSGGGGTQYF.

This clone was counted ten times or more. The chain links TRBV4-2 to TRBJ2-7; 7 bases are a match to TRBD1. CDR1 and CDR2 from the germline V gene are LGHNA and YNFKEQ. Trimming removed 0 bases from V and 5 bases from J; junction bases left unmatched: 4. This CDR3 spans 14 amino acids. CDR3 DNA: TGTGCCAGCAGCCAAGATCAAGGGGGCGACGAGCAGTACTTC. It yields the protein CASSQDQGGDEQYF.

In its sample, this clone was seen many times. The chain uses TRBV28 and TRBJ1-2; 7 nucleotides agree with TRBD1. The germline V gene has CDR1 MDHEN and CDR2 SYDVKM. V gave up 4 bases and J gave up 4 bases; unmatched junction bases: 12. CDR3 length: 16 amino acids. CDR3 loop: CASSSLGKGAGYGYTF. In nucleotides, the CDR3 is TGTGCCAGCAGTTCCCTCGGTAAGGGGGCAGGCTATGGCTACACCTTC.

In its sample, this clone was seen many times. This chain connects TRBV29-1 to TRBJ2-3; maybe TRBD2 (6 bases). Between the trimmed V and J ends, which lost 6 bases and 8 bases, there was a span of 15 bases. Germline CDR1 is SQVTM and CDR2 is ANQGSEA. The CDR3 loop spans 12 amino acids. The CDR3 coding sequence is TGCAGCGTCGAGACGAATAGCGGTACGCAGTATTTT. It is translated as CSVETNSGTQYF.

The table lists this clone with a few counts. CDR3 bases: TGTGCCAGCAGCCCCGGGACAGGGGTAAATCCGTGGGAGACCCAGTACTTC. Encoded protein: CASSPGTGVNPWETQYF. The chain recombines TRBV28 with TRBJ2-5; 10 nucleotides agree with TRBD1. The CDR3 is made up of 17 amino acids. Trimming removed 6 bases from V and 5 bases from J; junction bases left unmatched: 15. CDR1 MDHEN and CDR2 SYDVKM come from the germline V gene.

This clone was counted many times. The chain carries TRBV6-5 and TRBJ2-7, with 8 positions matching TRBD1. Per germline, CDR1 MNHEY and CDR2 SVGAGI. The CDR3 has 14 amino acids. The V and J ends lost 0 bases and 4 bases, in that order; junction bases with no gene match: 2. The CDR3: CASSYSGTGYEQYF. The CDR3 DNA reads TGTGCCAGCAGTTACTCCGGGACAGGTTACGAGCAGTACTTC.